The rows below give T cell receptor beta chains drawn from one sample of a study of T cells in Graves' hyperthyroidism and ophthalmopathy. TCRdb analysed the multiplex PCR reads with MiXCR anew, one entry per CDR3 protein. The table includes some 400,000 distinct CDR3 sequences, about 19% detected once. Sequencing was performed on blood. These TCRs come from a woman aged 18-29 years with Graves' hyperthyroidism. The CDR3 runs from the conserved cysteine through the conserved F or W. D genes are given only for firm matches. Not all rows give a size; the values are once, few, many and, for expanded clones, a class.

j_call d_call v_call clone_size cdr3_nt cdr3_aa
TRBJ2-5 TRBD1 TRBV12-3/TRBV12-4 NA TGTGCCAGCCTCGGACAGGTCCGGGAGACCCAGTACTTC CASLGQVRETQYF
TRBJ2-6 NA TRBV20-1 many TGCAGTGCTAGTAAAGATGGGGCCAACGTCCTGACTTTC CSASKDGANVLTF
TRBJ2-5 TRBD2 TRBV5-4 NA TGTGCCAGCAGCCTGGGGGTAGCGGGGGGCCAAGAGACCCAGTACTTC CASSLGVAGGQETQYF
TRBJ1-2 NA TRBV12-3/TRBV12-4 many TGTGCCAGCATTGGACCGACGGGCTATGGCTACACCTTC CASIGPTGYGYTF
TRBJ1-1 NA TRBV2 NA TGTGCCAGCAGTGCGGAGAACACTGAAGCTTTCTTT CASSAENTEAFF
TRBJ2-7 NA TRBV20-1 many TGCAGTGCTAACCGGGACAACTACGAGCAGTACTTC CSANRDNYEQYF
TRBJ2-3 NA TRBV20-1 many TGCAGTGCTAGACCGCTCCTTTACAGCCAAATTTTCACAGATACGCAGTATTTT CSARPLLYSQIFTDTQYF
TRBJ2-5 NA TRBV6-1 NA TGTGCCAGCAGAGTGGATCCGGGGGGCCCCACAGAGATCCAGTACTTC CASRVDPGGPTEIQYF
TRBJ1-2 NA TRBV29-1 many TGCAGCGTTGGACTTTTGGACTATGGCTACACCTTC CSVGLLDYGYTF
TRBJ2-2 NA TRBV6-2/TRBV6-3 NA TGTGCCAGCACAACCGCCGGGGAGCTGTTTTTT CASTTAGELFF
TRBJ1-2 NA TRBV6-5 many TGTGCCAGCAGTTATAGGACAACCTCTGGGCCCTATGGCTACACCTTC CASSYRTTSGPYGYTF
TRBJ1-5 NA TRBV6-5 many TGTGCCAGCAGGACCACAAGGAATCAGCCCCAGCATTTT CASRTTRNQPQHF
TRBJ1-2 NA TRBV24-1 many TGTGCCACCAGTGATTTGCGCAGCCGGAACTATGGCTACACCTTC CATSDLRSRNYGYTF
TRBJ1-5 TRBD1 TRBV27 many TGTGCCAGCAGTTTGGAAGGGGGCCTGAATCAGCCCCAGCATTTT CASSLEGGLNQPQHF
TRBJ2-7 NA TRBV6-5 NA TGTGCCAGCAGTTACACCCTGGGGGCGGGCGAGCAGTACTTC CASSYTLGAGEQYF
TRBJ1-5 NA TRBV12-3/TRBV12-4 many TGTGCCAGCAGCCGGAGTCAGCCCCAGCATTTT CASSRSQPQHF
TRBJ1-2 NA TRBV18 few TGTGCCAGCTCACTGGACGCAAACTATGGCTACACCTTC CASSLDANYGYTF
TRBJ2-5 NA TRBV18 few TGTGCCAGCTCACCGGCCCGAGCGGTTAGGCAAGAGACCCAGTACTTC CASSPARAVRQETQYF
TRBJ1-5 NA TRBV27 NA TGTGCCAGCAGTCCCCGACAGACTAGCAATCAGCCCCAGCATTTT CASSPRQTSNQPQHF
TRBJ2-7 TRBD2 TRBV2 NA TGTGCCAGCAGTGGGGATGGCGGGGGTGAGCAGTACTTC CASSGDGGGEQYF
TRBJ2-5 NA TRBV20-1 many TGCAGTGCTAGGGTCTCGTGGAATCCGGCGGTCGAGACCCAGTACTTC CSARVSWNPAVETQYF
TRBJ2-7 TRBD1 TRBV19 many TGTGCCAGTAGTACGTCGACAGGGGGCTACTACGAGCAGTACTTC CASSTSTGGYYEQYF
TRBJ2-5 TRBD1 TRBV5-5 NA TGTGCCAGCAGCGGCCGTGGGACAGAAGAGACCCAGTACTTC CASSGRGTEETQYF
TRBJ2-7 NA TRBV6-1 few TGTGCCAGCAGTGAAGGAAAAGGAGGACCCTACGAGCAGTACTTC CASSEGKGGPYEQYF
TRBJ1-1 TRBD1 TRBV3-1 few TGTGCCAGCAGCCCGGACAGGGAAACTGAAGCTTTCTTT CASSPDRETEAFF
TRBJ2-5 TRBD2 TRBV6-5 NA TGTGCCAGCAGTTACCTGACTAGCGGGGGGGAAGAGACCCAGTACTTC CASSYLTSGGEETQYF
TRBJ2-2 TRBD1 TRBV4-1 few TGCGCCAGCAGCCAAGGACAGGGGGCTAAATCCGGGGAGCTGTTTTTT CASSQGQGAKSGELFF
TRBJ2-2 NA TRBV7-8 many TGTGCCAGCAGCTTAGACTTTGTACCCGGGGAGCTGTTTTTT CASSLDFVPGELFF